This TCR beta chain was found in a study of control samples from healthy donors and cancer patients (dated by TCRdb to 2020 to 2021). Libraries came from the immunoSEQ multiplex PCR assay. Sourced from immuneACCESS, this table was stored by TCRdb with only in-frame sequences that have V and J called. A share of the clones is absent; for the studies checked, an unresolved V gene accounts for under half, and the remainder has no known explanation. Within this sample are about 140,000 clones, with more than 80% of them counted one time only. 7.1% of the sample goes to the ten largest clones. Details on this clone: Which antigen it targets is not known. Base qualities are not provided; no much larger clone lies one nucleotide away.

In the germline V gene, CDR1 corresponds to SGHAT and CDR2 to FQNNGV. The CDR3 goes from the cysteine to the phenylalanine over 13 residues. Only the CDR3 portion is preserved as DNA: 39 bases, with reading frame beginning at the first base. Relative to germline, V is 6 bases shorter and J is 5 bases shorter, with 13 bases between their ends. The clonotype comes from a man aged 18 to 29 in good health. The chain uses TRBV11-2 and TRBJ2-5; the D gene could be TRBD1 or TRBD2, each one agreeing over 6 bases. Sequencing input: blood. The DNA sequence is as follows: TGTGCCAGCAGTTCCAGGGGAGGTGAGACCCAGTACTTC. This sequence encodes CASSSRGGETQYF. With the rest looked up from the reference TRBV11-2 and TRBJ2-5 genes rather than sequenced, the full variable domain is EAGVAQSPRYKIIEKRQSVAFWCNPISGHATLYWYQQILGQGPKLLIQFQNNGVVDDSQLPKDRFSAERLKGVDSTLKIQPAKLEDSAVYLCASSSRGGETQYFGPGTRLLVL.